The 3 T cell receptor beta chains listed next were all sequenced from one sample in a study of T cell therapy after organ transplantation. No antigen has been identified for these receptors. Some clones are missing from TCRdb's copy, which holds only in-frame ones; the method was immunoSEQ multiplex PCR. Among 15,000 to 20,000 clones listed, about four fifths were seen once. The time point here: 4-8 weeks after completion of therapy. Sequencing was performed on CD8+ T cells from blood, taken after autologous CMV-specific T cell therapy. The receptors shown here come from a human patient who had received a solid organ transplant and had CMV disease. Some T cells may be supplied by the graft donor.

This clone is large (0.1 to 1%). The chain has TRBV29-1 and TRBJ2-7; D may match TRBD1 or TRBD2 (5 bases each). From germline, CDR1 is SQVTM and CDR2 ANQGSEA. The CDR3 runs 13 residues. V lost 3 bases, J lost 4 bases, and 13 bases lay in between. The CDR3 is CSVDSSGGYEQYF. The CDR3 nucleotides read TGCAGCGTTGATTCATCTGGGGGATACGAGCAGTACTTC.

The rearrangement joins TRBV4-1 to TRBJ2-1, with 7 bases fitting TRBD1. V trimming: 4 bases; J trimming: 6 bases; junction bases outside the gene matches: 6. The length of the CDR3 is 14 residues. CDR1 is MGHRA and CDR2 is YSYEKL in the germline V gene. The CDR3 loop reads CASSPGAGGNEQFF. The CDR3 nucleotides read TGCGCCAGCAGCCCCGGTGCAGGGGGCAATGAGCAGTTCTTC.

The CDR3 nucleotides are TGTGCCAGCGGGGAAGTTAAGACTGAGCAGTTCTTC. It encodes CASGEVKTEQFF. The chain employs TRBV6-5 and TRBJ2-1, with D hard to call. This CDR3 contains 12 residues. CDR1 is MNHEY and CDR2 is SVGAGI in the germline V gene. Trimming cost V 8 bases and J 9 bases, with 14 bases left between them.